This TCR beta chain was captured in a study of blood T cell repertoires in COVID-19. Study-wide background: From the United States, Italy and Spain came samples of acute and convalescent COVID-19.

The CDR3 contains 10 residues. Trimming took off 6 bases at V and 7 bases at J, with 6 bases between the two ends. Germline-derived CDR1 and CDR2 are DFQATT and SNEGSKA (reference sequence). Assay: immunoSEQ multiplex PCR; the TCRdb copy retains only in-frame clones and omits some. Of roughly 62,000 clones listed, about 87% are singletons. The clonotype was recovered from a man aged 65-85 years with acute or convalescent COVID-19. The sequencing sample was made of peripheral blood. This chain uses TRBV20-1 with TRBJ1-4; perhaps TRBD1 as D (5 bases). CDR3 nucleotide sequence: TGCAGTGCCGGGGGTGAAAAACTGTTTTTT. Translation gives CSAGGEKLFF.